These T cell receptor beta chains were read from a single sample in a study of blood T cell repertoires in COVID-19. Assay used: immunoSEQ multiplex PCR; TCRdb lists only in-frame clones, some missing. The table lists 70,000 to 85,000 clones, around 86% of them singletons. Source material: peripheral blood. The receptor source for this set is a woman between 55 and 75 years old with acute or convalescent COVID-19. The CDR3 runs from the conserved cysteine through the conserved F or W. The D gene is left open where the match is weak.

. | TRBJ2-1 | TRBV7-9 | CASSRIPGIPNEQFF | TGTGCCAGCAGCAGAATCCCAGGGATTCCCAATGAGCAGTTCTTC
. | TRBJ1-2 | TRBV6-5 | CASLQGRGYGYTF | TGTGCCAGTCTTCAGGGTAGGGGCTATGGCTACACCTTC
TRBD2 | TRBJ2-3 | TRBV5-6 | CASSSRLAGIPDTQYF | TGTGCCAGCAGCTCGCGACTAGCGGGGATTCCGGATACGCAGTATTTT
. | TRBJ1-5 | TRBV28 | CASSLEGRYQPQHF | TGTGCCAGCAGTTTAGAGGGGAGGTATCAGCCCCAGCATTTT
TRBD1 | TRBJ1-4 | TRBV7-2 | CASSLGAGQGLSNEKLFF | TGTGCCAGCAGCTTAGGAGCGGGACAGGGGTTGTCTAATGAAAAACTGTTTTTT
. | TRBJ1-4 | TRBV11-3 | CASSLKGRDRLGEKLFF | TGTGCCAGCAGCTTAAAGGGGCGGGACCGCCTTGGAGAAAAACTGTTTTTT
TRBD2 | TRBJ2-3 | TRBV19 | CASSVGLADTQYF | TGTGCCAGTAGTGTAGGACTAGCGGATACGCAGTATTTT
TRBD1 | TRBJ1-1 | TRBV19 | CASRRRQGITEAFF | TGTGCCAGTAGGAGAAGACAGGGTATCACTGAAGCTTTCTTT
. | TRBJ2-1 | TRBV6-5 | CASSYRPAGRQFF | TGTGCCAGCAGTTACCGACCGGCGGGTAGGCAGTTCTTC
. | TRBJ1-1 | TRBV7-2 | CASSLVVSNTEAFF | TGTGCCAGCAGCTTAGTAGTGAGCAACACTGAAGCTTTCTTT
. | TRBJ1-1 | TRBV3-1/TRBV3-2 | CASSQEGHHEAFF | TGTGCCAGCAGCCAAGAGGGACACCATGAAGCTTTCTTT
. | TRBJ1-5 | TRBV7-6 | CASSLNAGQTNQPQHF | TGTGCCAGCAGCTTAAACGCCGGACAGACGAATCAGCCCCAGCATTTT
. | TRBJ1-1 | TRBV12-3/TRBV12-4 | CASSRTVNTEAFF | TGTGCCAGCAGTCGGACAGTCAACACTGAAGCTTTCTTT
. | TRBJ2-5 | TRBV3-1/TRBV3-2 | CASSQTQEETRYF | TGTGCCAGCAGCCAAACCCAGGAAGAGACCCGGTACTTC
. | TRBJ2-5 | TRBV5-1 | CASSFSETQYF | TGCGCCAGCAGCTTCTCGGAGACCCAGTACTTC
TRBD1 | TRBJ1-1 | TRBV11-1 | CASSHRHGQAEAFF | TGTGCCAGCAGCCACCGACACGGACAGGCTGAAGCTTTCTTT
TRBD2 | TRBJ2-7 | TRBV19 | CASSIASSGWYEQYF | TGTGCCAGTAGTATTGCGTCTAGCGGGTGGTACGAGCAGTACTTC
TRBD2 | TRBJ2-3 | TRBV29-1 | CSVEVGTSGSSDTQYF | TGCAGCGTTGAAGTCGGGACTAGCGGGAGCTCAGATACGCAGTATTTT
. | TRBJ1-3 | TRBV7-9 | CASSLELGNTIYF | TGTGCCAGCAGCTTAGAGCTGGGAAACACCATATATTTT
. | TRBJ1-4 | TRBV5-1 | CASSLGATNEKLFF | TGCGCCAGCAGCTTGGGAGCAACTAATGAAAAACTGTTTTTT
. | TRBJ1-1 | TRBV28 | CASSLRRLEAFF | TGTGCCAGCAGTTTAAGGCGGCTTGAAGCTTTCTTT
TRBD2 | TRBJ2-5 | TRBV28 | CASQSGGGETQYF | TGTGCCAGCCAGAGCGGGGGGGGAGAGACCCAGTACTTC
. | TRBJ1-5 | TRBV24-1 | CATSEREINQPQHF | TGTGCCACCAGTGAGCGGGAGATCAATCAGCCCCAGCATTTT
TRBD1 | TRBJ2-7 | TRBV13 | CASSLAPGTGQYF | TGTGCCAGCAGCTTAGCCCCCGGGACAGGGCAGTACTTC
. | TRBJ2-7 | TRBV21-1 | CASSKDVGSGNHEQYF | .
. | TRBJ2-1 | TRBV7-3 | CASSSAGTPLYNEQFF | TGTGCCAGCAGCTCGGCCGGGACTCCTCTCTACAATGAGCAGTTCTTC
. | TRBJ2-7 | TRBV6-2/TRBV6-3 | CASSRTEYEQYF | TGTGCCAGCAGCCGGACAGAGTACGAGCAGTACTTC
TRBD1 | TRBJ1-5 | TRBV12-3/TRBV12-4 | CASSHRQGSQHF | TGTGCCAGCAGTCATCGACAGGGCAGTCAGCATTTT
TRBD1 | TRBJ2-7 | TRBV6-2/TRBV6-3 | CASSRDSEYEQYF | TGTGCCAGCAGTCGGGACAGTGAATACGAGCAGTACTTC
TRBD2 | TRBJ2-1 | TRBV11-3 | CASSTSGGAYNEQFF | TGTGCCAGCAGCACTTCGGGGGGGGCCTACAATGAGCAGTTCTTC
TRBD1 | TRBJ2-1 | TRBV19 | CASSIDSGQGAGRNEQFF | TGTGCCAGTAGTATAGACTCGGGACAGGGGGCTGGTAGGAATGAGCAGTTCTTC
TRBD1 | TRBJ1-5 | TRBV5-8 | CASSSGQGGGNQPQHF | TGTGCCAGCAGCTCGGGACAGGGTGGAGGCAATCAGCCCCAGCATTTT
TRBD2 | TRBJ2-7 | TRBV4-1 | CASSQVASGSYEQYF | TGCGCCAGCAGCCAAGTGGCTAGCGGGTCCTACGAGCAGTACTTC